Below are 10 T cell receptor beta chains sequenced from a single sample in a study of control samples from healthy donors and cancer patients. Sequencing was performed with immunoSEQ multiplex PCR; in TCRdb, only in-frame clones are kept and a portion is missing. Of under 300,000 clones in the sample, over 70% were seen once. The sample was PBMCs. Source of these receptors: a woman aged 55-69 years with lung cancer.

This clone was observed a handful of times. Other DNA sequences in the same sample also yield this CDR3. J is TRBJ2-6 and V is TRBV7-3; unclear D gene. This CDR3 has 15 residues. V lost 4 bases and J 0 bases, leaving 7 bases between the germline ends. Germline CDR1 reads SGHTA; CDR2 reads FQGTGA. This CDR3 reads CASSSSLSGANVLTF. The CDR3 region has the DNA TGTGCCAGCAGCTCCTCACTCTCTGGGGCCAACGTCCTGACTTTC.

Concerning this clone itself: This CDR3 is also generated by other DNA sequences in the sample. CDR3 protein: CASSLDEGRTEAFF. The CDR3 nucleotides read TGCGCCAGCAGCTTGGACGAGGGGAGGACTGAAGCTTTCTTT. The rearrangement uses TRBV5-1 and TRBJ1-1, with a weak D call TRBD1 (5 bases). The CDR3 extends over 14 amino acids. Germline V lookup: CDR1 SGHRS, CDR2 YFSETQ. Trimming left V 0 bases short and J 5 bases short, with 11 bases between. Full variable domain (rest looked up from reference TRBV5-1 and TRBJ1-1): KAGVTQTPRYLIKTRGQQVTLSCSPISGHRSVSWYQQTPGQGLQFLFEYFSETQRNKGNFPGRFSGRQFSNSRSEMNVSTLELGDSALYLCASSLDEGRTEAFFGQGTRLTVV.

As DNA, the CDR3 is TGTGCCAGCAGCGTTGGGGGGACCACTGAAGCTTTCTTT. This gives the protein CASSVGGTTEAFF. The genes are TRBV9 and TRBJ1-1, with TRBD1 as a possible D gene (5 bases). Trimming removed 2 bases from V and 4 bases from J, with 9 bases in between. This CDR3 has 13 amino acids. The germline V gene encodes CDR1 SGDLS and CDR2 YYNGEE.

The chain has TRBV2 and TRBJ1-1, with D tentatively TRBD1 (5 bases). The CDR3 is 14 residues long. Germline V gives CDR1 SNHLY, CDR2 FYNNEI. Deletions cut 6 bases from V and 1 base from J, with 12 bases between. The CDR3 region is CASRALGGNTEAFF. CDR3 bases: TGTGCCAGCAGAGCTTTGGGGGGGAACACTGAAGCTTTCTTT.

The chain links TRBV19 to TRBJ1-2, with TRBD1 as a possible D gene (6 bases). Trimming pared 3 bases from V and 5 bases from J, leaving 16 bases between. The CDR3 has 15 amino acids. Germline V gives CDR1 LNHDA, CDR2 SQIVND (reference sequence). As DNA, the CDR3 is TGTGCCAGTAGTATCCCACGAGGGACAAGTTATGGCTACACCTTC. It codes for CASSIPRGTSYGYTF. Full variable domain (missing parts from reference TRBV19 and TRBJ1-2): DGGITQSPKYLFRKEGQNVTLSCEQNLNHDAMYWYRQDPGQGLRLIYYSQIVNDFQKGDIAEGYSVSREKKESFPLTVTSAQKNPTAFYLCASSIPRGTSYGYTFGSGTRLTVV.

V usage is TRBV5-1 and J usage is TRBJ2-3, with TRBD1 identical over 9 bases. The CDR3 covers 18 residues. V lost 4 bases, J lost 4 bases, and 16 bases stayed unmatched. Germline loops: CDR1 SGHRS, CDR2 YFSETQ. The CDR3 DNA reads TGCGCCAGCAGCACGGGCGTACGGGACAGGGTATTAGCAGATACGCAGTATTTT. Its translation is CASSTGVRDRVLADTQYF.

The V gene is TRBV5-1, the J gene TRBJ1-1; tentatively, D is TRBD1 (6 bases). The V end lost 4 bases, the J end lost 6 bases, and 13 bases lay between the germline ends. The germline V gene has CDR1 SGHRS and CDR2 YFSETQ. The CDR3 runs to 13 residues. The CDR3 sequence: CASSVTGTPEAFF. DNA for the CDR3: TGCGCCAGCAGCGTCACAGGGACCCCTGAAGCTTTCTTT.

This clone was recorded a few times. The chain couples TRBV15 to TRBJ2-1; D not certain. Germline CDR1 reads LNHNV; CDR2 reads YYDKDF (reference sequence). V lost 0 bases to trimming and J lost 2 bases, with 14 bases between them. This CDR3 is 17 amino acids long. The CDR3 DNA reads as TGTGCCACCAGCAGAGAGGGTGTCGGAGACCCCTACAATGAGCAGTTCTTC. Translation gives CATSREGVGDPYNEQFF.

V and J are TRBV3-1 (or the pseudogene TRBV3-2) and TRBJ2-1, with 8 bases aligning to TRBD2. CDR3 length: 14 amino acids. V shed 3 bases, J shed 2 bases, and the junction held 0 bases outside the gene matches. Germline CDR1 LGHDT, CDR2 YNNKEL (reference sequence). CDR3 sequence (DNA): TGTGCCAGCAGCCAGCGGGGGGCCTACAATGAGCAGTTCTTC. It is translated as CASSQRGAYNEQFF.

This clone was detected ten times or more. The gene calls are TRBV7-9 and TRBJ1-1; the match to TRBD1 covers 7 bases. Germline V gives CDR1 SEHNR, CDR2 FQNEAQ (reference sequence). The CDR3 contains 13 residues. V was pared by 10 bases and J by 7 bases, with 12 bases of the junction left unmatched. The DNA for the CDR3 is TGTGCCACAGCAGGGGGAAATGTGGGTGAAGCTTTCTTT. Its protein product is CATAGGNVGEAFF.